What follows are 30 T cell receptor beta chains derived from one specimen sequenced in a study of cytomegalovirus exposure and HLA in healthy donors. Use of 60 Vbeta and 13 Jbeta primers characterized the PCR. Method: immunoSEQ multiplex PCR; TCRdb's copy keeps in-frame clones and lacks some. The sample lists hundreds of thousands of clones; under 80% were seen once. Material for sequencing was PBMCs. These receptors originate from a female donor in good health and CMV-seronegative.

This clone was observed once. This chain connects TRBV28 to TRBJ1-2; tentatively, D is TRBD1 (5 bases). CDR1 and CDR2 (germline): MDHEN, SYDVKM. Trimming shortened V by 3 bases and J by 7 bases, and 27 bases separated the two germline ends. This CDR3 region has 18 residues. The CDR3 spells CASSFPMGSGSVIGGYTF. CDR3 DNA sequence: TGTGCCAGCAGTTTCCCTATGGGATCAGGGTCGGTAATCGGTGGCTACACCTTC.

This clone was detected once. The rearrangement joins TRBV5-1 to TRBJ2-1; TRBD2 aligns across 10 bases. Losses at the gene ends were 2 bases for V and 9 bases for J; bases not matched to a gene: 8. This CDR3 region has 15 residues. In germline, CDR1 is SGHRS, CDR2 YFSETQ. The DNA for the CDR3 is TGCGCCAGCAGCTTCCTAGCGGGAGAGGAAGGTGAGCAGTTCTTC. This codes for CASSFLAGEEGEQFF.

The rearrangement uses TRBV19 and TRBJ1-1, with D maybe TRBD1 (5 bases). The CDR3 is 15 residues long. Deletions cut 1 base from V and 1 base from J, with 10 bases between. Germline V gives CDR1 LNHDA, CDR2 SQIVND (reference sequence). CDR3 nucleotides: TGTGCCAGTAGTATAGTCGGACACCCGAACACTGAAGCTTTCTTT. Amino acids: CASSIVGHPNTEAFF. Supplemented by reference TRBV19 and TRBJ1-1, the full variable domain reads DGGITQSPKYLFRKEGQNVTLSCEQNLNHDAMYWYRQDPGQGLRLIYYSQIVNDFQKGDIAEGYSVSREKKESFPLTVTSAQKNPTAFYLCASSIVGHPNTEAFFGQGTRLTVV.

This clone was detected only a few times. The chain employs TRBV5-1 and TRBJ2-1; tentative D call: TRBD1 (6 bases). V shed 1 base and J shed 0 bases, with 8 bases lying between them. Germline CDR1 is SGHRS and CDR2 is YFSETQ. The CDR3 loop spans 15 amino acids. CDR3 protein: CASSLKDSSYNEQFF. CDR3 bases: TGCGCCAGCAGCTTGAAGGACAGCTCCTACAATGAGCAGTTCTTC.

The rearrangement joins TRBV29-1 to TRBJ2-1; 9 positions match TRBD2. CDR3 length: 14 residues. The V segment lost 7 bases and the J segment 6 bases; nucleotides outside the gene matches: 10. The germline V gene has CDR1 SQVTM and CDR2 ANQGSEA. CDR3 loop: CSASREGRANEQFF. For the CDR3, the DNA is TGCAGCGCCTCGCGGGAGGGCCGGGCCAATGAGCAGTTCTTC.

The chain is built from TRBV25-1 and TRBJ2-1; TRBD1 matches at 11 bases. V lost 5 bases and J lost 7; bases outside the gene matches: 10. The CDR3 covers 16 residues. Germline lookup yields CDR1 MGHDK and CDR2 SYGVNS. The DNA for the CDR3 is TGTGCCAGCAGTAGCACCGGGACAGGGGGGGATAATGAGCAGTTCTTC. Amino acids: CASSSTGTGGDNEQFF.

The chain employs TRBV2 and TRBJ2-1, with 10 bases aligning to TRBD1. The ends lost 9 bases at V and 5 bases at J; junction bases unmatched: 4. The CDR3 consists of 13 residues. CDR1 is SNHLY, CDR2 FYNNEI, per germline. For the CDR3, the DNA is TGTGCCAGGGACAGGGGGGTGAACAATGAGCAGTTCTTC. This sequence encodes CARDRGVNNEQFF.

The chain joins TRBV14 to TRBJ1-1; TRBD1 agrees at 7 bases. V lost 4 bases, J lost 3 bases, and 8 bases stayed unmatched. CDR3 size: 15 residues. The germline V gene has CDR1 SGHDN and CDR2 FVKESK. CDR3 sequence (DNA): TGTGCCAGCAGCCGCCGACAGGGATTGGACACTGAAGCTTTCTTT. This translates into CASSRRQGLDTEAFF. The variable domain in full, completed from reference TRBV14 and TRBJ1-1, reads EAGVTQFPSHSVIEKGQTVTLRCDPISGHDNLYWYRRVMGKEIKFLLHFVKESKQDESGMPNNRFLAERTGGTYSTLKVQPAELEDSGVYFCASSRRQGLDTEAFFGQGTRLTVV.

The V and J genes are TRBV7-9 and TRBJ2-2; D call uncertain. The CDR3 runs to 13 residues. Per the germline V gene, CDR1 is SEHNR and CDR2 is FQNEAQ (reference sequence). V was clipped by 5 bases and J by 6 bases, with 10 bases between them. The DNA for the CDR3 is TGTGCCAGCAGCCCCAGTGCGGCCGGGGAGCTGTTTTTT. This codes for CASSPSAAGELFF.

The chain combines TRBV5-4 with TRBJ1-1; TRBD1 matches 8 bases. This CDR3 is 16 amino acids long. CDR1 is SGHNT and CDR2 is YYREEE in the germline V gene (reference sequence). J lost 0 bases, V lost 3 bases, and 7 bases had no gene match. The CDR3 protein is CASSYAGTGMNTEAFF. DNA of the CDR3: TGTGCCAGCAGCTACGCAGGGACAGGAATGAACACTGAAGCTTTCTTT. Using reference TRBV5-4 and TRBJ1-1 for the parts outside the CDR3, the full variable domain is ETGVTQSPTHLIKTRGQQVTLRCSSQSGHNTVSWYQQALGQGPQFIFQYYREEENGRGNFPPRFSGLQFPNYSSELNVNALELDDSALYLCASSYAGTGMNTEAFFGQGTRLTVV.

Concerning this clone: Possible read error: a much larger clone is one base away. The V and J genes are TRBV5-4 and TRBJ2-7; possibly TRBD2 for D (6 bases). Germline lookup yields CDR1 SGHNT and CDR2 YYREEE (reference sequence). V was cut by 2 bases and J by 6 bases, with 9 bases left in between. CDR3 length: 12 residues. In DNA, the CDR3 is TGTGCCAGCAGCTTAGGAGGGGCCGAGCAGTACTTC. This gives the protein CASSLGGAEQYF.

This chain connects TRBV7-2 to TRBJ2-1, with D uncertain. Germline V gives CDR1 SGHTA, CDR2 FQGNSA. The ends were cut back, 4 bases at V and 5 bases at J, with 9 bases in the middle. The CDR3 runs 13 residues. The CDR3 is CASSSRENNEQFF. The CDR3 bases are TGTGCCAGCAGCTCTAGAGAGAACAATGAGCAGTTCTTC.

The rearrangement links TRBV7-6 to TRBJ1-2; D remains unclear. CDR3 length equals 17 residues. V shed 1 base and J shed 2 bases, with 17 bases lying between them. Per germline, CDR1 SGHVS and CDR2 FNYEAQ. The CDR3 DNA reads TGTGCCAGCAGCTTAGTCCCGAGCTATTTTACCAACTATGGCTACACCTTC. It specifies CASSLVPSYFTNYGYTF.

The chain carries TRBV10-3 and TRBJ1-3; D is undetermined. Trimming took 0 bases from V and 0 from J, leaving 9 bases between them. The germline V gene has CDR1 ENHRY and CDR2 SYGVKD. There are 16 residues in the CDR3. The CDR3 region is CAISESRSRSGNTIYF. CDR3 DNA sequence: TGTGCCATCAGTGAGTCGAGATCGCGCTCTGGAAACACCATATATTTT.

The CDR3 here is CAIKDRTDTQYF. Written as DNA, the CDR3 is TGTGCCATCAAGGACAGAACAGATACGCAGTATTTT. The rearrangement uses TRBV10-3 and TRBJ2-3, with D perhaps TRBD1 (6 bases). Per the germline V gene, CDR1 is ENHRY and CDR2 is SYGVKD. This CDR3 has 12 amino acids. The V end was cut by 7 bases, the J end by 3 bases, with 8 bases between.

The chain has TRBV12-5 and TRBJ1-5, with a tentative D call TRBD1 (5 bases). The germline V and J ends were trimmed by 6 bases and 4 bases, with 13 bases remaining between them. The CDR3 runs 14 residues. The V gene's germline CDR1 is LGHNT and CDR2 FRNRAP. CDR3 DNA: TGTGCTAGTGGCTTCGGGACTGATAATCAGCCCCAGCATTTT. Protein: CASGFGTDNQPQHF.

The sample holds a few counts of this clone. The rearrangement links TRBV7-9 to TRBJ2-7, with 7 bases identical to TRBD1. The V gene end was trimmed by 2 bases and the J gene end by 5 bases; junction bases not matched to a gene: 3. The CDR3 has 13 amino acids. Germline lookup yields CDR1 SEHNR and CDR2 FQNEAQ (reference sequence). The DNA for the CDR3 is TGTGCCAGCAGCTTAAGACAGGGTAACGAGCAGTACTTC. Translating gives CASSLRQGNEQYF.

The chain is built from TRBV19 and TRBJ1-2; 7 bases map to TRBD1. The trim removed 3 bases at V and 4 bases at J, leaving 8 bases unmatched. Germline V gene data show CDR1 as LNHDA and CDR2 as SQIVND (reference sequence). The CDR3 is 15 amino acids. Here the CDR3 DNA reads TGTGCCAGTAGTATCACCGGGACAGAACTCTATGGCTACACCTTC. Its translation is CASSITGTELYGYTF.

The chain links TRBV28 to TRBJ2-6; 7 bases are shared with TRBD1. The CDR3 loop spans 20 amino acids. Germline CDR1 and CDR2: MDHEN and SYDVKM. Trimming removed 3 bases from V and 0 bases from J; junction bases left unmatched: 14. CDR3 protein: CASSLRGYRGPPSGANVLTF. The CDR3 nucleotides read TGTGCCAGCAGTTTGAGGGGCTACAGGGGCCCCCCCTCTGGGGCCAACGTCCTGACTTTC.

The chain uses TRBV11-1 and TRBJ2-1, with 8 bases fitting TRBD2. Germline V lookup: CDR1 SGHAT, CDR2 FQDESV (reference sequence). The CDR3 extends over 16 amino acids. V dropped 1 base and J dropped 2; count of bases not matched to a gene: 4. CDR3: CASSLDRTSTYNEQFF. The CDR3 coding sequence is TGTGCCAGCAGCTTAGATCGGACTAGCACCTACAATGAGCAGTTCTTC.

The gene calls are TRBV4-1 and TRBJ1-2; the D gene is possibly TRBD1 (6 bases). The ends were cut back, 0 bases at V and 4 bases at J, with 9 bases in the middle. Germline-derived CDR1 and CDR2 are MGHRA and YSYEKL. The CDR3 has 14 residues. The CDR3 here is CASSQDRTAYGYTF. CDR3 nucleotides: TGCGCCAGCAGCCAAGATCGGACAGCCTATGGCTACACCTTC.

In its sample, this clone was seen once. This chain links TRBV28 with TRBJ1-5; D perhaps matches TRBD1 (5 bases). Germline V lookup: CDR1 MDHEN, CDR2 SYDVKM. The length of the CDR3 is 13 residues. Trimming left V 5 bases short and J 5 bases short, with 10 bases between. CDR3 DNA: TGTGCCAGCAGTGCTACAGGAGATCAGCCCCAGCATTTT. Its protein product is CASSATGDQPQHF.

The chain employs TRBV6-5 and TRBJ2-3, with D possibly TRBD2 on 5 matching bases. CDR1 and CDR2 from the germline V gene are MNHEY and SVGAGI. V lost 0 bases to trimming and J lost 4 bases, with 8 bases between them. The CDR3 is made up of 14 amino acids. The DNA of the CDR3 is TGTGCCAGCAGTTACTCGAGGGCAGCAGATACGCAGTATTTT. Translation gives CASSYSRAADTQYF.

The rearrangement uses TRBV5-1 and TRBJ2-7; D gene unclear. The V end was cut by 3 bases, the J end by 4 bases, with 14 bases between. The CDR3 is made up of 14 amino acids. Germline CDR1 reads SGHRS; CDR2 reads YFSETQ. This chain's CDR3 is CASSSPNAVYEQYF. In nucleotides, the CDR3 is TGCGCCAGCAGCTCGCCCAACGCGGTTTACGAGCAGTACTTC.

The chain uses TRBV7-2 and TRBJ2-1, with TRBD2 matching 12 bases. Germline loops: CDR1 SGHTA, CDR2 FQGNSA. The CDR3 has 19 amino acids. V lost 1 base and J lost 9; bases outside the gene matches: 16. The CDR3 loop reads CASSLVPLGRLAGAAEQFF. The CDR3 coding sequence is TGTGCCAGCAGCTTAGTCCCACTCGGGAGACTAGCGGGAGCCGCTGAGCAGTTCTTC.

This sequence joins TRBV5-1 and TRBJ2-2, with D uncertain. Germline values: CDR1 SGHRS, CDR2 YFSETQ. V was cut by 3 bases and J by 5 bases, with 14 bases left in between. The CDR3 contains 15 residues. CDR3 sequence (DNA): TGCGCCAGCAGCTCCTCGATAGCATGGACCGGGGAGCTGTTTTTT. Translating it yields CASSSSIAWTGELFF. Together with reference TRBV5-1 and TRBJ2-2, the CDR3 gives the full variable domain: KAGVTQTPRYLIKTRGQQVTLSCSPISGHRSVSWYQQTPGQGLQFLFEYFSETQRNKGNFPGRFSGRQFSNSRSEMNVSTLELGDSALYLCASSSSIAWTGELFFGEGSRLTVL.

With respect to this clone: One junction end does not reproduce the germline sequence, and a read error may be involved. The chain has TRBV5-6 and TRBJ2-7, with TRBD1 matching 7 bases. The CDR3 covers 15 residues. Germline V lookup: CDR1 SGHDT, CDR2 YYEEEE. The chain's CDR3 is CASSLAGTVILPVHF. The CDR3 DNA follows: TGTGCCAGCAGCTTGGCTGGGACAGTAATTCTCCCGGTCCACTTC.

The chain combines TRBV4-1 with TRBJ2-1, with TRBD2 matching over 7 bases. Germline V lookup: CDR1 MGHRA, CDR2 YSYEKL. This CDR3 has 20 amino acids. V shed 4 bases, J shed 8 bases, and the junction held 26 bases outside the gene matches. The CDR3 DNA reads TGCGCCAGCAGCCGCCAGAGGGGAGGGTCAGGGTTGGGGTCGTTGGATGAGCAGTTCTTC. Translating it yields CASSRQRGGSGLGSLDEQFF.

The CDR3: CASSTYRGETEAFF. In nucleotides, the CDR3 is TGTGCCAGTAGTACCTACAGGGGTGAGACTGAAGCTTTCTTT. This chain joins TRBV19 and TRBJ1-1; TRBD1 matches at 7 bases. Germline trimming cut 4 bases from V and 5 bases from J; bases unmatched to any gene: 7. The CDR3 sequence is 14 residues long. Germline values: CDR1 LNHDA, CDR2 SQIVND (reference sequence).

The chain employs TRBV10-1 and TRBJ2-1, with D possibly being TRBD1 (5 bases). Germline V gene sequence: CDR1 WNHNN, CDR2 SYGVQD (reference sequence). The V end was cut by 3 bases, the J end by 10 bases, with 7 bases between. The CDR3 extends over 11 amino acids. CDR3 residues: CASSDRGEQFF. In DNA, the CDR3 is TGCGCCAGCAGTGATAGGGGAGAGCAGTTCTTC.